These 24 T cell receptor beta chains came from one sample sequenced in a study of T cells in Graves' hyperthyroidism and ophthalmopathy. Authors of the study amplified TCR beta CDR3 regions from RNA transcripts. TCR CDR3 underwent first-round RT-PCR with the HTBI primer set. TCRdb used MiXCR to reprocess the multiplex PCR reads, holding one entry per CDR3 protein. The sample lists fewer than 800,000 distinct CDR3 sequences, around 15% occurring once. The sequenced sample was blood. The receptors shown here come from a man younger than 35 with Graves' hyperthyroidism.

V gene TRBV7-9 combines with J gene TRBJ2-2, with D tentatively TRBD1 or TRBD2 (5 bases each). Germline CDR1 is SEHNR and CDR2 is FQNEAQ (reference sequence). This CDR3 spans 15 amino acids. V gave up 5 bases and J gave up 4 bases, with 14 bases separating them. The CDR3 region has the DNA TGTGCCAGCAGCGCGCAGGGTGCGGGCACCGGGGAGCTGTTTTTT. Translation gives CASSAQGAGTGELFF.

This clonotype has more than one count but fewer than ten. The chain joins TRBV10-3 to TRBJ1-1, with a weak D call TRBD1 (6 bases). In germline, CDR1 is ENHRY, CDR2 SYGVKD. The CDR3 contains 16 residues. V was cut by 6 bases and J by 0 bases, with 17 bases left in between. CDR3 in amino acids: CAIRTLIGGVNTEAFF. CDR3 nucleotides: TGTGCCATCAGGACCCTCATTGGGGGCGTGAACACTGAAGCTTTCTTT.

The chain is built from TRBV6-2 or TRBV6-3 and TRBJ2-1; no clear D gene. The germline CDR1 and CDR2 sequences are MNHEY and SVGEGT. The V end lost 7 bases, the J end lost 7 bases, and 20 bases lay between the germline ends. This CDR3 region has 15 residues. CDR3 residues: CASTPRWIALNEQFF. The CDR3 bases are TGTGCCAGCACCCCTAGGTGGATAGCATTGAATGAGCAGTTCTTC.

The J gene is TRBJ2-7, the V gene TRBV19, with D unresolved. The CDR3 runs to 16 residues. Trimming stripped 5 bases from V and 0 bases from J, with 17 bases between. Germline V gene data show CDR1 as LNHDA and CDR2 as SQIVND (reference sequence). CDR3 in DNA: TGTGCCAGTAGTCGGCCAAGGGCTTCAAGCTCCTACGAGCAGTACTTC. It yields the protein CASSRPRASSSYEQYF.

This clonotype was seen only a few times. V gene TRBV27 combines with J gene TRBJ2-2; the D is unclear. Trimming took 5 bases from V and 1 from J, leaving 14 bases between them. Germline loops: CDR1 MNHEY, CDR2 SMNVEV (reference sequence). CDR3 length: 16 residues. This CDR3 reads CASSPLRVQNTGELFF. The CDR3 coding sequence is TGTGCCAGCAGTCCCCTCAGAGTACAGAACACCGGGGAGCTGTTTTTT.

This clonotype has only a few counts. The CDR3 here is CASSATGGNEQFF. DNA of the CDR3: TGTGCCAGCAGCGCTACAGGGGGCAATGAGCAGTTCTTC. The V call is TRBV7-9, the J call TRBJ2-1; 8 bases map to TRBD1. The CDR3 is 13 residues long. V was clipped by 5 bases and J by 6 bases; unmatched bases: 3. CDR1 and CDR2 (germline): SEHNR, FQNEAQ (reference sequence).

The chain recombines TRBV28 with TRBJ1-2, with D possibly being TRBD1 (5 bases). V was shortened by 3 bases and J by 0 bases, with 8 bases between the two germline ends. CDR1 is MDHEN and CDR2 is SYDVKM in the germline V gene. The CDR3 is 14 residues long. DNA for the CDR3: TGTGCCAGCAGTTTCGTGGGGGCTAACTATGGCTACACCTTC. Protein product: CASSFVGANYGYTF.

This clonotype has just a few counts. The rearrangement uses TRBV19 and TRBJ1-4; TRBD1 agrees at 8 bases. Trimming removed 5 bases from V and 0 bases from J; junction bases left unmatched: 5. Germline V lookup: CDR1 LNHDA, CDR2 SQIVND (reference sequence). This CDR3 has 16 residues. The CDR3 sequence is CASSRDRPTTNEKLFF. The CDR3 bases are TGTGCCAGTAGTCGGGACAGGCCCACAACTAATGAAAAACTGTTTTTT.

CDR3 region: CASSFGTGGLGTEAFF. CDR3 in DNA: TGTGCCAGCAGTTTTGGGACAGGGGGATTGGGCACTGAAGCTTTCTTT. The V gene is TRBV27, the J gene TRBJ1-1; 11 bases map to TRBD1. With 3 bases clipped from V and 4 bases from J, the junction kept 7 bases outside the gene matches. This CDR3 region has 16 residues. Germline loops: CDR1 MNHEY, CDR2 SMNVEV (reference sequence).

At least ten counts were recorded for this clonotype. The rearrangement links TRBV18 to TRBJ2-5, with D possibly being TRBD2 (6 bases). Germline lookup yields CDR1 KGHSH and CDR2 LQKENI. The CDR3 consists of 14 residues. V lost 0 bases, J lost 3 bases, and 8 bases lay in between. CDR3 DNA: TGTGCCAGCTCACCACCGGAGGGGAAAGAGACCCAGTACTTC. Its translation: CASSPPEGKETQYF.

This clonotype has at least ten counts. CDR3 in amino acids: CATRQDLATGDEQYF. The CDR3 DNA reads as TGTGCCACCCGGCAGGACCTAGCGACGGGGGACGAGCAGTACTTC. The J gene is TRBJ2-7, the V gene TRBV10-3, with a weak D call TRBD2 (6 bases). V lost 10 bases and J lost 5, with 24 bases in between. Germline V gene sequence: CDR1 ENHRY, CDR2 SYGVKD. CDR3 length equals 15 residues.

The chain employs TRBV7-9 and TRBJ2-7; TRBD1 matches 9 bases. J was trimmed by 6 bases and V by 1 base; bases with no gene match: 4. Germline V gene lookup returns CDR1 SEHNR and CDR2 FQNEAQ (reference sequence). The CDR3 runs 14 residues. As DNA, the CDR3 is TGTGCCAGCAGCTTAGACGGACAGGGGTTCGAGCAGTACTTC. Its protein is CASSLDGQGFEQYF.

This clonotype was counted ten times or more. The CDR3 nucleotides read TGTGCCAGCAGCTGGGACTTAGGACGGGATACGCAGTATTTT. Protein product: CASSWDLGRDTQYF. J is TRBJ2-3 and V is TRBV11-2; possible D gene TRBD2, 6 bases. Germline CDR1 reads SGHAT; CDR2 reads FQNNGV. This CDR3 contains 14 residues. Trimming cost V 4 bases and J 6 bases, with 14 bases left between them.

This rearrangement joins TRBV27 to TRBJ2-1; the match to TRBD2 covers 7 bases. The CDR3 length is 16 residues. J lost 3 bases, V lost 6 bases, and 11 bases had no gene match. The germline V gene has CDR1 MNHEY and CDR2 SMNVEV (reference sequence). The CDR3 DNA follows: TGTGCCAGCAGCGTAGAGGCGGGAGCAAACTACAATGAGCAGTTCTTC. It specifies CASSVEAGANYNEQFF.

The chain combines TRBV28 with TRBJ2-6; no firm D call. V lost 5 bases to trimming and J lost 0 bases, with 11 bases between them. The germline V gene encodes CDR1 MDHEN and CDR2 SYDVKM. This CDR3 region has 16 residues. CDR3 in amino acids: CASSLVVGSGANVLTF. The CDR3, as DNA: TGTGCCAGCAGTCTCGTGGTGGGCTCTGGGGCCAACGTCCTGACTTTC.

There are many counts of this clonotype. The chain employs TRBV28 and TRBJ2-3; the match to TRBD2 covers 11 bases. The CDR3 totals 18 residues. Losses at the gene ends were 5 bases for V and 0 bases for J; bases not matched to a gene: 10. Looked up from germline, CDR1 is MDHEN and CDR2 is SYDVKM. The CDR3 loop reads CASSRPGLAAPSTDTQYF. The CDR3 nucleotides read TGTGCCAGCAGTCGTCCGGGACTAGCGGCTCCTAGCACAGATACGCAGTATTTT.

The chain has TRBV20-1 and TRBJ2-1, with 9 bases identical to TRBD2. CDR3 length: 12 amino acids. J gave up 3 bases and V 7 bases, and 1 base lay outside the gene matches. Per the germline V gene, CDR1 is DFQATT and CDR2 is SNEGSKA (reference sequence). CDR3 bases: TGCAGTGTTAGCGGGAGCTACAATGAGCAGTTCTTC. Protein: CSVSGSYNEQFF.

This clonotype was seen a handful of times. A clone one base away is much larger, so this may be a read error. The J gene is TRBJ2-7, the V gene TRBV7-3; TRBD1 aligns across 7 bases. The CDR3 consists of 13 residues. V was pared by 5 bases and J by 5 bases, with 6 bases of the junction left unmatched. Germline V gives CDR1 SGHTA, CDR2 FQGTGA. The CDR3 DNA reads TGTGCCAGCAGCCAAGACAGGGACCACGAGCAGTACTTC. It translates to CASSQDRDHEQYF. Full variable domain (rest looked up from reference TRBV7-3 and TRBJ2-7): GAGVSQTPSNKVTEKGKYVELRCDPISGHTALYWYRQSLGQGPEFLIYFQGTGAADDSGLPNDRFFAVRPEGSVSTLKIQRTERGDSAVYLCASSQDRDHEQYFGPGTRLTVT.

There are many counts of this clonotype. The chain is built from TRBV3-1 and TRBJ2-7; D call uncertain. Trimming pared 5 bases from V and 3 bases from J, leaving 5 bases between. This CDR3 is 11 amino acids long. Germline V gives CDR1 LGHDT, CDR2 YNNKEL (reference sequence). The CDR3 loop is CASSTYYEQYF. The CDR3 bases are TGTGCCAGCAGCACATACTACGAGCAGTACTTC.

This clonotype was seen at least ten times. V usage is TRBV7-8 and J usage is TRBJ2-3; D is ambiguous. The CDR3 runs 15 residues. Trimming removed 1 base from V and 2 bases from J, with 10 bases in between. Germline V gives CDR1 SGHVS, CDR2 FQNEAQ. CDR3 bases: TGTGCCAGCAGCTTAGAAACATGGGTCACAGATACGCAGTATTTT. Its translation: CASSLETWVTDTQYF.

This clonotype showed up many times. The chain employs TRBV7-9 and TRBJ1-2; weak D call: TRBD1 (6 bases). The ends were cut back, 3 bases at V and 4 bases at J, with 12 bases in the middle. Germline lookup yields CDR1 SEHNR and CDR2 FQNEAQ (reference sequence). This CDR3 contains 14 residues. In nucleotides, the CDR3 is TGTGCCAGCAGCTTGGCAGGGGAGAGCTATGGCTACACCTTC. Translation gives CASSLAGESYGYTF. Combining the CDR3 with reference TRBV7-9 and TRBJ1-2 gives the whole variable domain DTGVSQNPRHKITKRGQNVTFRCDPISEHNRLYWYRQTLGQGPEFLTYFQNEAQLEKSRLLSDRFSAERPKGSFSTLEIQRTEQGDSAMYLCASSLAGESYGYTFGSGTRLTVV.

This clonotype was picked up many times. The chain links TRBV20-1 to TRBJ2-7; perhaps D is TRBD1 or TRBD2 (5 bases each). V was clipped by 6 bases and J by 6 bases, with 21 bases between them. Germline V gene data show CDR1 as DFQATT and CDR2 as SNEGSKA (reference sequence). This CDR3 has 14 amino acids. The CDR3 spells CSASSGTGGVEQYF. Here the CDR3 DNA reads TGCAGTGCGAGTTCTGGGACGGGCGGCGTCGAGCAGTACTTC.

Many counts were recorded for this clonotype. The chain joins TRBV9 to TRBJ2-7, with D possibly TRBD1 on 5 matching bases. The germline V gene encodes CDR1 SGDLS and CDR2 YYNGEE. The CDR3 is 14 residues long. Trimming removed 0 bases at V and 1 base at J, with 8 bases between. CDR3 bases: TGTGCCAGCAGCGTAGTTCCAGGGTCCTACGAGCAGTACTTC. Translation gives CASSVVPGSYEQYF.

This clonotype has at least ten counts. The rearrangement joins TRBV7-2 to TRBJ2-3, with TRBD1 identical over 10 bases. The CDR3 extends over 16 amino acids. Losses at the gene ends were 5 bases for V and 4 bases for J; bases not matched to a gene: 9. Per germline, CDR1 SGHTA and CDR2 FQGNSA. CDR3 region: CASSPPSGTGADTQYF. CDR3 nucleotides: TGTGCCAGCAGCCCCCCCTCAGGGACAGGGGCAGATACGCAGTATTTT.